Presented here are 19 T cell receptor beta chains from one specimen sequenced in a study of T cell responses to AZD1222 COVID-19 vaccine. Sequenced by immunoSEQ multiplex PCR; TCRdb stores in-frame clones only, minus some. The data contain 85,000 to 130,000 clones, over 70% of them singletons. Specimen: peripheral blood, collected on day 0 of AZD1222 vaccination. The receptors here all came from an adult in good health.

The chain has TRBV7-8 and TRBJ1-2; a weak D match, TRBD1 (6 bases). CDR1 is SGHVS and CDR2 is FQNEAQ in the germline V gene. Trimming removed 5 bases from V and 3 bases from J, with 16 bases in between. The CDR3 totals 15 residues. CDR3 coding DNA: TGTGCCAGCAGCCCCCCAGGGGAGGAGGACTATGGCTACACCTTC. This codes for CASSPPGEEDYGYTF.

V is TRBV6-4 and J is TRBJ2-1, with 7 nucleotides matching TRBD1. Looked up from germline, CDR1 is MRHNA and CDR2 is SNTAGT. The CDR3 has 14 residues. The V gene end was trimmed by 5 bases and the J gene end by 6 bases; junction bases not matched to a gene: 7. CDR3 sequence (DNA): TGTGCCAGCAGTAAGGGGACAGAAACCAATGAGCAGTTCTTC. This codes for CASSKGTETNEQFF.

This chain joins TRBV28 and TRBJ1-2, with D possibly matching TRBD1 (6 bases). The V end was cut by 10 bases, the J end by 3 bases, with 9 bases between. CDR1 and CDR2 from the germline V gene are MDHEN and SYDVKM. This CDR3 contains 11 residues. The CDR3 loop is CATRGDYGYTF. In DNA form, the CDR3 reads TGTGCCACCAGGGGCGACTATGGCTACACCTTC.

This clone was observed once. V and J are TRBV28 and TRBJ2-7; the D gene is possibly TRBD2 (6 bases). The CDR3 covers 11 residues. Germline CDR1 and CDR2: MDHEN and SYDVKM. The V end lost 11 bases, the J end lost 2 bases, and 10 bases lay between the germline ends. The CDR3: CAVPGAYEQYF. Here the CDR3 DNA reads TGTGCCGTCCCGGGGGCCTACGAGCAGTACTTC.

The chain combines TRBV4-1 with TRBJ2-7, with 13 positions matching TRBD2. The CDR3 extends over 15 amino acids. V was pared by 4 bases and J by 1 base, with 1 base of the junction left unmatched. Germline assignment: CDR1 MGHRA and CDR2 YSYEKL. Here the CDR3 reads CASSRGLAGSYEQYF. For the CDR3, the DNA is TGCGCCAGCAGCCGGGGACTAGCGGGGTCCTACGAGCAGTACTTC.

The genes are TRBV15 and TRBJ1-6; the D gene is possibly TRBD1 (6 bases). Germline values: CDR1 LNHNV, CDR2 YYDKDF (reference sequence). This CDR3 spans 15 amino acids. With 0 bases removed from V and 6 bases from J, the gap between germline ends came to 9 bases. The CDR3 spells CATSRDRTVNSPLHF. CDR3 nucleotide sequence: TGTGCCACCAGCAGAGATAGGACAGTTAATTCACCCCTCCACTTT. The variable domain in full, completed from reference TRBV15 and TRBJ1-6, reads DAMVIQNPRYQVTQFGKPVTLSCSQTLNHNVMYWYQQKSSQAPKLLFHYYDKDFNNEADTPDNFQSRRPNTSFCFLDIRSPGLGDTAMYLCATSRDRTVNSPLHFGNGTRLTVT.

This chain joins TRBV9 and TRBJ2-3; tentatively, D is TRBD1 (6 bases). Trimming left V 1 base short and J 5 bases short, with 29 bases between. CDR1 SGDLS and CDR2 YYNGEE come from the germline V gene. This CDR3 has 20 amino acids. The CDR3 sequence: CASSVNSDVGTPGPLDTQYF. DNA for the CDR3: TGTGCCAGCAGCGTAAATTCTGATGTGGGGACACCAGGCCCCCTAGATACGCAGTATTTT. Drawing the rest from reference TRBV9 and TRBJ2-3, the complete variable domain is DSGVTQTPKHLITATGQRVTLRCSPRSGDLSVYWYQQSLDQGLQFLIQYYNGEERAKGNILERFSAQQFPDLHSELNLSSLELGDSALYFCASSVNSDVGTPGPLDTQYFGPGTRLTVL.

The J gene is TRBJ1-5, the V gene TRBV5-5, with D possibly matching TRBD1 (5 bases). V lost 3 bases to trimming and J lost 6 bases, with 13 bases between them. CDR1 is SGHKS, CDR2 YYEKEE, per germline (reference sequence). This CDR3 has 14 amino acids. CDR3 residues: CASSSGGSGQPQHF. The DNA of the CDR3 is TGTGCCAGCAGCTCGGGGGGTTCCGGTCAGCCCCAGCATTTT. Filled out from reference TRBV5-5 and TRBJ1-5, the complete variable domain reads DAGVTQSPTHLIKTRGQQVTLRCSPISGHKSVSWYQQVLGQGPQFIFQYYEKEERGRGNFPDRFSARQFPNYSSELNVNALLLGDSALYLCASSSGGSGQPQHFGDGTRLSIL.

V usage is TRBV12-3 or TRBV12-4 and J usage is TRBJ2-7; TRBD1 agrees at 8 bases. The length of the CDR3 is 13 residues. V shed 8 bases, J shed 6 bases, and the junction held 9 bases outside the gene matches. Here the CDR3 DNA reads TGTGCCAGCGACCGAGACAGGGGCTCCGAGCAGTACTTC. Its translation is CASDRDRGSEQYF.

This clone was seen only once. This chain uses TRBV4-1 with TRBJ2-2; no clear D. Germline loops: CDR1 MGHRA, CDR2 YSYEKL. The CDR3 spans 18 residues. V lost 0 bases and J lost 5, with 19 bases in between. This chain's CDR3 is CASSQDRWGRGNTGELFF. The CDR3 DNA reads TGCGCCAGCAGCCAAGATCGATGGGGAAGAGGAAATACCGGGGAGCTGTTTTTT.

This chain joins TRBV6-2 or TRBV6-3 and TRBJ1-1; D is possibly TRBD1 (6 bases). Trimming took off 6 bases at V and 5 bases at J, with 25 bases between the two ends. The CDR3 runs 17 residues. Germline values: CDR1 MNHEY, CDR2 SVGEGT. The CDR3 protein is CASSQAPRTGKGTEAFF. DNA of the CDR3: TGTGCCAGCAGCCAGGCGCCGAGAACAGGGAAGGGGACTGAAGCTTTCTTT.

The rearrangement uses TRBV28 and TRBJ1-1; D is unclear. The V gene's germline CDR1 is MDHEN and CDR2 SYDVKM. This CDR3 has 13 amino acids. Between the trimmed V and J ends, which lost 8 bases and 6 bases, there was a span of 16 bases. CDR3: CASSPSPWSEAFF. The CDR3 nucleotides read TGTGCCAGCTCTCCGAGCCCGTGGTCTGAAGCTTTCTTT.

The chain combines TRBV18 with TRBJ2-5; unclear D gene. The CDR3 extends over 14 amino acids. Germline V gene data show CDR1 as KGHSH and CDR2 as LQKENI. The V end was cut by 6 bases, the J end by 5 bases, with 16 bases between. The CDR3 DNA is TGTGCCAGCTCCCCCCCTCGTCCGACGGAGACCCAGTACTTC. Amino acids: CASSPPRPTETQYF. Complete variable domain (other parts from reference TRBV18 and TRBJ2-5): NAGVMQNPRHLVRRRGQEARLRCSPMKGHSHVYWYRQLPEEGLKFMVYLQKENIIDESGMPKERFSAEFPKEGPSILRIQQVVRGDSAAYFCASSPPRPTETQYFGPGTRLLVL.

This clone was counted a single time. The V gene is TRBV11-3, the J gene TRBJ2-2; D might be TRBD2 (6 bases). Germline V gives CDR1 SGHNT, CDR2 YENEEA. This CDR3 has 19 residues. V lost 5 bases, J lost 4 bases, and 26 bases lay in between. The chain's CDR3 is CASSTSRGIGGVSTGELFF. CDR3 in DNA: TGTGCCAGCAGCACCTCGCGGGGCATAGGCGGTGTAAGCACCGGGGAGCTGTTTTTT. The whole variable domain, remainder taken from reference TRBV11-3 and TRBJ2-2, is EAGVVQSPRYKIIEKKQPVAFWCNPISGHNTLYWYLQNLGQGPELLIRYENEEAVDDSQLPKDRFSAERLKGVDSTLKIQPAELGDSAVYLCASSTSRGIGGVSTGELFFGEGSRLTVL.

The genes are TRBV4-2 and TRBJ2-3; D might be TRBD2 (5 bases). V was cut by 4 bases and J by 4 bases, with 18 bases left in between. Germline V CDR1 and CDR2: LGHNA, YNFKEQ. The CDR3 runs 16 residues. The CDR3 coding sequence is TGTGCCAGCAGCCCTTTTGGCGGGCGGAAACCAGATACGCAGTATTTT. Its translation is CASSPFGGRKPDTQYF.

The chain combines TRBV6-1 with TRBJ1-2; D gene uncertain. Trimming cost V 2 bases and J 6 bases, with 34 bases left between them. The CDR3 has 21 amino acids. In germline, CDR1 is MNHNS, CDR2 SASEGT. The CDR3 protein is CASSESGSFGVYYPGRDGYTF. Here the CDR3 DNA reads TGTGCCAGCAGTGAATCTGGCAGCTTTGGAGTGTACTACCCAGGACGCGATGGCTACACCTTC.

The CDR3 DNA follows: TGCGCCAGCAGCAACCGGGACAGGGGGCATAATGAGCAGTTCTTC. This gives the protein CASSNRDRGHNEQFF. This rearrangement joins TRBV5-1 to TRBJ2-1; 12 nucleotides align to TRBD1. V gave up 4 bases and J gave up 7 bases; unmatched junction bases: 6. This CDR3 spans 15 amino acids. Germline V gene sequence: CDR1 SGHRS, CDR2 YFSETQ.

The chain links TRBV19 to TRBJ1-2; 9 positions agree with TRBD1. The CDR3 totals 15 residues. Trimming at V came to 6 bases and at J to 8 bases, leaving 13 bases not matched to a gene. Germline-derived CDR1 and CDR2 are LNHDA and SQIVND (reference sequence). Here the CDR3 DNA reads TGTGCCAGTAGCAAACCGGGGACAGGGTTTGGAGGCTACACCTTC. Its protein is CASSKPGTGFGGYTF. Supplemented by reference TRBV19 and TRBJ1-2, the full variable domain reads DGGITQSPKYLFRKEGQNVTLSCEQNLNHDAMYWYRQDPGQGLRLIYYSQIVNDFQKGDIAEGYSVSREKKESFPLTVTSAQKNPTAFYLCASSKPGTGFGGYTFGSGTRLTVV.

The V call is TRBV9, the J call TRBJ1-4; TRBD1 agrees at 9 bases. The length of the CDR3 is 18 residues. Germline V gene lookup returns CDR1 SGDLS and CDR2 YYNGEE. After removal of 0 bases from V and 7 bases from J, the junction contained 13 bases not matched to a gene. The CDR3 coding sequence is TGTGCCAGCAGCGTAGGGGGGACAGGGCGCGGTCGAGCTGAAAAACTGTTTTTT. It codes for CASSVGGTGRGRAEKLFF.